One sample yielded the 18 T cell receptor beta chains listed below, sequenced in a study of blood T cell repertoires in COVID-19 (dated by TCRdb to the early 2020s). Libraries were constructed by the immunoSEQ multiplex PCR assay. The clones in this table, taken by TCRdb from immuneACCESS, are in-frame only. Not every clone is retained; where verified, under half of the shortfall comes from an unresolved V gene, and the cause of the rest is unknown. Counted in this sample were 210,000 or so clones; roughly 73% of them appeared once. The ten most abundant clones make up 2.5% to 3% of the sample. The sample consisted of peripheral blood. The receptors originated from a woman of 80 years or more with active or convalescent COVID-19.

The rearrangement links TRBV29-1 to TRBJ2-1; possibly TRBD2 for D (6 bases). The CDR3 runs to 10 residues. Trimming took off 5 bases at V and 8 bases at J, with 7 bases between the two ends. Germline assignment: CDR1 SQVTM and CDR2 ANQGSEA. CDR3 nucleotide sequence: TGCAGCGTTTGGGGGGATGAGCAGTTCTTC. Protein sequence: CSVWGDEQFF.

This rearrangement joins TRBV4-2 to TRBJ2-3; 7 nucleotides match TRBD2. V was clipped by 4 bases and J by 3 bases; unmatched bases: 25. The V gene's germline CDR1 is LGHNA and CDR2 YNFKEQ. The CDR3 runs to 21 residues. The DNA of the CDR3 is TGTGCCAGCAGCCCAGACCCGTCGGGGGGAGTAACACGAAAGATTACAGATACGCAGTATTTT. Protein: CASSPDPSGGVTRKITDTQYF.

The chain carries TRBV7-2 and TRBJ1-2; possible D gene TRBD1, 5 bases. Germline V lookup: CDR1 SGHTA, CDR2 FQGNSA. The germline V and J ends were trimmed by 3 bases and 5 bases, with 19 bases remaining between them. This CDR3 has 16 residues. CDR3 residues: CASSFESGQGRYGYTF. CDR3 bases: TGTGCCAGCAGCTTCGAATCTGGGCAGGGAAGGTATGGCTACACCTTC. Using reference TRBV7-2 and TRBJ1-2 for the parts outside the CDR3, the full variable domain is GAGVSQSPSNKVTEKGKDVELRCDPISGHTALYWYRQSLGQGLEFLIYFQGNSAPDKSGLPSDRFSAERTGGSVSTLTIQRTQQEDSAVYLCASSFESGQGRYGYTFGSGTRLTVV.

The V and J genes are TRBV2 and TRBJ1-2, with 9 bases that match TRBD1. The ends lost 10 bases at V and 7 bases at J; junction bases unmatched: 16. This CDR3 is 15 amino acids long. The germline CDR1 and CDR2 sequences are SNHLY and FYNNEI. CDR3 in amino acids: CAKKHRDREVSGYTF. The CDR3 region has the DNA TGTGCCAAAAAACACCGGGACAGGGAGGTTAGTGGCTACACCTTC.

The chain has TRBV5-4 and TRBJ1-2; 8 bases are a match to TRBD1. The germline CDR1 and CDR2 sequences are SGHNT and YYREEE (reference sequence). The CDR3 runs 14 residues. V was pared by 3 bases and J by 2 bases, with 3 bases of the junction left unmatched. The CDR3 loop reads CASSSRTGNYGYTF. CDR3 in DNA: TGTGCCAGCAGCTCGAGGACAGGGAACTATGGCTACACCTTC.

Turning to this clone: The same CDR3 also results from other DNA sequences found in this sample. This chain links TRBV5-1 with TRBJ2-1, with unresolved D. The V end lost 2 bases, the J end lost 9 bases, and 6 bases lay between the germline ends. Germline loops: CDR1 SGHRS, CDR2 YFSETQ. This CDR3 spans 11 amino acids. The CDR3 bases are TGCGCCAGCAGCTTTGACACTGAGCAGTTCTTC. Encoded protein: CASSFDTEQFF.

The rearrangement joins TRBV19 to TRBJ1-2, with D tentatively TRBD1 (5 bases). The V end was cut by 4 bases, the J end by 3 bases, with 15 bases between. Germline V gene lookup returns CDR1 LNHDA and CDR2 SQIVND (reference sequence). The CDR3 loop spans 15 amino acids. CDR3 residues: CASSSGLLRDYGYTF. The CDR3 DNA reads as TGTGCCAGTAGTAGTGGCTTACTCAGGGACTATGGCTACACCTTC.

At least ten counts were recorded for this clone. The J gene is TRBJ2-7, the V gene TRBV6-6; D remains unclear. The germline gives CDR1 MNHNY, CDR2 SVGAGI (reference sequence). Trimming shortened V by 8 bases and J by 3 bases, and 11 bases separated the two germline ends. This CDR3 spans 12 amino acids. The CDR3 DNA is TGTGCCAGCCGCGGCACGGTCTACGAGCAGTACTTC. Its protein is CASRGTVYEQYF.

The J gene is TRBJ2-2, the V gene TRBV19, with D perhaps TRBD1 (6 bases). The germline gives CDR1 LNHDA, CDR2 SQIVND (reference sequence). This CDR3 spans 19 amino acids. Trimming left V 5 bases short and J 3 bases short, with 25 bases between. In DNA, the CDR3 is TGTGCCAGTAGTGCATCGGTTGGAGGCAGGGGTCCTTACACCGGGGAGCTGTTTTTT. It is translated as CASSASVGGRGPYTGELFF.

Notes on this clone: A much larger clone is a single base away; this may be a read error. The CDR3 DNA sequence: TGTGCCAGCAGGCCCCGGGGCTCCTACGAGCAGTACTTC. It specifies CASRPRGSYEQYF. The J gene is TRBJ2-7, the V gene TRBV27, with D perhaps matching TRBD2 (5 bases). This CDR3 region has 13 residues. V lost 6 bases, J lost 0 bases, and 9 bases lay in between. CDR1 and CDR2 (germline): MNHEY, SMNVEV (reference sequence).

The rearrangement uses TRBV4-1 and TRBJ2-2; 14 bases agree with TRBD2. Per germline, CDR1 MGHRA and CDR2 YSYEKL. CDR3 length: 18 residues. The junction had 7 bases not matched to a gene; V was cut back by 1 base and J by 6 bases. The CDR3 loop is CASSQATSGGAWAGELFF. CDR3 sequence (DNA): TGCGCCAGCAGCCAAGCGACTAGCGGGGGGGCTTGGGCCGGGGAGCTGTTTTTT.

J is TRBJ2-1 and V is TRBV29-1; a weak D match, TRBD1 (6 bases). The length of the CDR3 is 14 residues. Trimming took 8 bases from V and 4 from J, leaving 18 bases between them. From germline, CDR1 is SQVTM and CDR2 ANQGSEA. CDR3 sequence: CSSQRQQGYNEQFF. In nucleotides, the CDR3 is TGCAGCTCCCAGCGTCAACAGGGATACAATGAGCAGTTCTTC.

V and J are TRBV2 and TRBJ2-1; TRBD1 might be the D (6 bases). Germline V CDR1 and CDR2: SNHLY, FYNNEI. With 7 bases removed from V and 5 bases from J, the gap between germline ends came to 15 bases. The CDR3 covers 14 residues. CDR3 loop: CASKGTWSDNEQFF. In DNA form, the CDR3 reads TGTGCCAGCAAGGGGACATGGTCGGACAATGAGCAGTTCTTC.

This clone was counted a few times. The CDR3 nucleotides read TGTGCCAGCAGTTGGCGGTCAGCCACTGAAGCTTTCTTT. Protein: CASSWRSATEAFF. The V call is TRBV27, the J call TRBJ1-1; D unclear. V was shortened by 4 bases and J by 4 bases, with 10 bases between the two germline ends. The CDR3 runs 13 residues. In germline, CDR1 is MNHEY, CDR2 SMNVEV (reference sequence).

This chain joins TRBV18 and TRBJ1-3, with D unclear. Germline assignment: CDR1 KGHSH and CDR2 LQKENI. V dropped 0 bases and J dropped 0 bases, with 12 bases sitting between them. The CDR3 runs 17 residues. CDR3 bases: TGTGCCAGCTCACCACCTGTGGCCCGGGGCTCTGGAAACACCATATATTTT. Residues: CASSPPVARGSGNTIYF.

The chain links TRBV28 to TRBJ2-1; 9 nucleotides agree with TRBD1. J gave up 16 bases and V 4 bases, and 8 bases lay outside the gene matches. The CDR3 covers 12 residues. Germline loops: CDR1 MDHEN, CDR2 SYDVKM. The CDR3 spells CASSSQPGQGFF. The CDR3 DNA reads as TGTGCCAGCAGTTCACAACCGGGACAGGGCTTCTTC.

Concerning this clone: Other nucleotide sequences from this sample produce the same CDR3. The chain recombines TRBV7-2 with TRBJ1-1; 8 bases map to TRBD1. Germline values: CDR1 SGHTA, CDR2 FQGNSA. The CDR3 spans 13 residues. Unmatched junction bases numbered 3, after V lost 5 bases and J lost 4 bases. This chain's CDR3 is CASSPQGGTEAFF. The CDR3, as DNA: TGTGCCAGCAGCCCACAGGGGGGCACTGAAGCTTTCTTT.

The chain joins TRBV28 to TRBJ1-2; 7 bases are a match to TRBD1. The CDR3 loop spans 15 amino acids. The germline V gene has CDR1 MDHEN and CDR2 SYDVKM. Unmatched junction bases numbered 14, after V lost 6 bases and J lost 7 bases. CDR3 residues: CASSLLVGTEGGYTF. The CDR3 bases are TGTGCCAGCAGCCTACTGGTTGGGACAGAAGGTGGCTACACCTTC.